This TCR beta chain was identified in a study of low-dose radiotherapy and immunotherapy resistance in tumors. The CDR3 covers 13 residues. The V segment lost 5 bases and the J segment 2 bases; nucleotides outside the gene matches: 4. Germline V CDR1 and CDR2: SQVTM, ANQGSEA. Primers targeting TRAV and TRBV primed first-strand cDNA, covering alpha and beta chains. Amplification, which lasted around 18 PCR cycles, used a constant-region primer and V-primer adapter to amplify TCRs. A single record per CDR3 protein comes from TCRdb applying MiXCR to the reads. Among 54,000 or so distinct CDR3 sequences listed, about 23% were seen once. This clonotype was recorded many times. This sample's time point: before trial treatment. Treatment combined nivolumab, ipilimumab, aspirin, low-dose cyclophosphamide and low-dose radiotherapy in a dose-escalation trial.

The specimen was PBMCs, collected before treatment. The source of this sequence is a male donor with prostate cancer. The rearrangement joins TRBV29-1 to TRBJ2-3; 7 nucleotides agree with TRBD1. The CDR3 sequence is CSVLTGVTDTQYF. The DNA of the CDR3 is TGCAGCGTTCTAACAGGGGTCACAGATACGCAGTATTTT.